The rows below give T cell receptor beta chains drawn from one sample of a study of PD-1 blockade in classical Hodgkin lymphoma. Sequencing was performed with immunoSEQ multiplex PCR; in TCRdb, only in-frame clones are kept and a portion is missing. The sample shows roughly 100,000 clones, around nine tenths of them seen only once. The material was peripheral blood mononuclear cells (PBMCs), obtained before the second cycle of nivolumab. These receptors were taken from a human donor with classical Hodgkin lymphoma. Both conserved end residues are part of each CDR3. The order of the fields is D gene, J gene, clone size, V gene, CDR3 DNA, CDR3 protein. A D gene is named only where the DNA matches it firmly. Clone size, where shown, is once, few, many, or a class for clones that have expanded.

NA TRBJ1-5 NA TRBV30 TGTGCCTGGAGGGACGGGGGTAATCAGCCCCAGCATTTT CAWRDGGNQPQHF
NA TRBJ2-1 NA TRBV28 TGTGCCAGCAGACTTGGACAGCCCAATAAGCAGTTCTTC CASRLGQPNKQFF
TRBD1 TRBJ1-1 once TRBV7-2 TGTGCCAGCAGTCAGCAGGGGGCGGGCACTGAAGCTTTCTTT CASSQQGAGTEAFF
TRBD1 TRBJ2-1 NA TRBV6-1 TGTGCCAGCAGTGACCGAGGCAGGGGGTACAATGAGCAGTTCTTC CASSDRGRGYNEQFF
NA TRBJ2-3 NA TRBV5-1 TGCGCCAGCAGCTTGTCAAGGGGGACCTATAGCACAGATACGCAGTATTTT CASSLSRGTYSTDTQYF
NA TRBJ1-2 NA TRBV19 TGTGCCAGTAGTATGGATCTACTCCAGGTCTACGGCTACACCTTC CASSMDLLQVYGYTF
NA TRBJ2-7 NA TRBV5-5 TGTGCCAGCACCCTCGGATCACACTACGAGCAGTACTTC CASTLGSHYEQYF
NA TRBJ2-2 NA TRBV7-8 TGTGCCAGCAGCCCCGGGGTACAGCCGTTCGACGGGGAGCTGTTTTTT CASSPGVQPFDGELFF
NA TRBJ2-1 NA TRBV30 TGTGCCTGGAGTGATACAGAAGATGAGCAGTTCTTC CAWSDTEDEQFF
TRBD2 TRBJ2-7 few TRBV9 TGTGCCAGCAGCGTTGCTAGCGGGGGCTACGAGCAGTACTTC CASSVASGGYEQYF
NA TRBJ1-2 NA TRBV5-1 TGCGCCAGCAGCTTGGGCCAGGGGATTGGTGGCTACACCTTC CASSLGQGIGGYTF
TRBD2 TRBJ2-5 NA TRBV7-8 TGTGCCAGCAGCACCCCCCCGGCGGGGGGTAACGCGGAGACCCAGTACTTC CASSTPPAGGNAETQYF
NA TRBJ1-2 NA TRBV20-1 TGCAGTGCTAAAATCCCAGGAAAGTACACCTTC CSAKIPGKYTF
TRBD2 TRBJ2-1 NA TRBV6-5 TGTGCCAGCAGTTTACTCGGCGGGGGGGTCTACAATGAGCAGTTCTTC CASSLLGGGVYNEQFF
NA TRBJ1-4 NA TRBV6-5 TGTGCCAGCAGGCCGGGACGAAATGAAAAACTGTTTTTT CASRPGRNEKLFF
NA TRBJ1-1 NA TRBV5-1 TGCGCCAGCAGCTTGATAGGTCTGAACACTGAAGCTTTCTTT CASSLIGLNTEAFF
NA TRBJ2-5 NA TRBV9 TGTGCCAGCCAAGGGCGTTACCAAGAGACCCAGTACTTC CASQGRYQETQYF
NA TRBJ2-2 NA TRBV2 TGTGCCAGCAGTGAAGCAGGGTATGCGAACACCGGGGAGCTGTTTTTT CASSEAGYANTGELFF
TRBD2 TRBJ2-7 NA TRBV15 TGTGCCACCAGCAGAGATCGCGGCGGGGGGATCTCCTACGAGCAGTACTTC CATSRDRGGGISYEQYF
TRBD1 TRBJ1-5 once TRBV5-1 TGCGCCAGCAGCCTGGACAGGGATCAGCCCCAGCATTTT CASSLDRDQPQHF
NA TRBJ1-5 NA TRBV5-6 TGTGCCAGCAGCTCGGGACCGTCTAGCAATCAGCCCCAGCATTTT CASSSGPSSNQPQHF
NA TRBJ2-7 NA TRBV25-1 TGTGCCAGCAGTGAGCCCACAGGGTCTTCCTACGAGCAGTACTTC CASSEPTGSSYEQYF
TRBD2 TRBJ2-7 NA TRBV4-2 TGTGCCAGCAGCCGGGGGGGTTACGAGCAGTACTTC CASSRGGYEQYF
NA TRBJ2-3 NA TRBV5-4 TGTGCCAGCAGACTATGGGGGGGCACAGATACGCAGTATTTT CASRLWGGTDTQYF
TRBD1 TRBJ1-5 NA TRBV19 TGTGCCAGTAGTACGGACAGGGTCTTCAATCAGCCCCAGCATTTT CASSTDRVFNQPQHF
TRBD2 TRBJ2-3 once TRBV6-5 TGTGCCAGCAGTTACCAACTAGCGGGCACAGATACGCAGTATTTT CASSYQLAGTDTQYF
NA TRBJ1-1 once TRBV7-9 TGTGCCAGCAGCTTAGCGGGCCGGCAGGGCTCCACTGAAGCTTTCTTT CASSLAGRQGSTEAFF
NA TRBJ2-7 NA TRBV19 TGTGCCAGTAGCCTTAGGCCGGCCGGCGGTGGTTACGAGCAGTACTTC CASSLRPAGGGYEQYF
TRBD2 TRBJ2-5 NA TRBV19 TGTGCCAGTAGTATTCCGTCTCCGGGGGGGTACCAAGAGACCCAGTACTTC CASSIPSPGGYQETQYF
NA TRBJ1-2 NA TRBV27 TGTGCCAGCAGCTGGGCGGGGGCGCAGGGCTATGGCTACACCTTC CASSWAGAQGYGYTF
NA TRBJ1-1 once TRBV11-2 TGTGCCAGCAGCTTAGTTACAGGATTGAACACTGAAGCTTTCTTT CASSLVTGLNTEAFF
TRBD2 TRBJ2-2 NA TRBV28 TGTGCCAGCACCGAGGTTGCGGGGGGACCCGGGGAGCTGTTTTTT CASTEVAGGPGELFF
NA TRBJ2-7 NA TRBV5-6 TGTGCCAGCAGCTTGGGAGGGGACTCCTACGAGCAGTACTTC CASSLGGDSYEQYF
NA TRBJ2-7 few TRBV2 TGTGCCAGCAGTGAACCTCTTAGAGGGCCCGAGCAGTACTTC CASSEPLRGPEQYF
NA TRBJ1-1 NA TRBV13 TGTGCCAGCAGCCGGACCGACACCGGGAGATCAGCTTTCTTT CASSRTDTGRSAFF
NA TRBJ1-5 NA TRBV18 TGTGCCAGCTCACCGTTTGGGCAAAGCAATCAGCCCCAGCATTTT CASSPFGQSNQPQHF
TRBD1 TRBJ2-7 NA TRBV4-1 TGCGCCAGCAGCCAAGATAATATACAGGGGGCTGGCTACGAGCAGTACTTC CASSQDNIQGAGYEQYF
NA TRBJ2-3 NA TRBV7-6 TGTGCCAGCAGCGACCGGCAGCACTGGCCAGATACGCAGTATTTT CASSDRQHWPDTQYF
NA TRBJ2-2 NA TRBV5-6 TGTGCCAGCAGCTTGCGGGGGTTTACCGGGGAGCTGTTTTTT CASSLRGFTGELFF
NA TRBJ2-7 NA TRBV28 TGTGCCAGCAGTTTAGGGGGTGGGTGGACCGTCTACGAGCAGTACTTC CASSLGGGWTVYEQYF